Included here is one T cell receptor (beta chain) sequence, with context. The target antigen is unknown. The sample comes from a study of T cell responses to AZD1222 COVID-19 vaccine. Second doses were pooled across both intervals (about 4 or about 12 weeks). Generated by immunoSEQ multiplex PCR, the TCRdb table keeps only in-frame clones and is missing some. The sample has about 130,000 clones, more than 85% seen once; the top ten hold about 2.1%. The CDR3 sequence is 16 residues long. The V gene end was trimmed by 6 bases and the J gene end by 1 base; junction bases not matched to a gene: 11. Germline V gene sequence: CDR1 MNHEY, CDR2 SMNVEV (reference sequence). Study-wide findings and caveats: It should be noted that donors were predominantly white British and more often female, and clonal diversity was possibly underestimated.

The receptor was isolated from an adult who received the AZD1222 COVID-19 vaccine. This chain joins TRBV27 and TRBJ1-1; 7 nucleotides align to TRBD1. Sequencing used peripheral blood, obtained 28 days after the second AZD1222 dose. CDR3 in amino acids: CASSSRTGERNTEAFF. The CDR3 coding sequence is TGTGCCAGCAGCTCTAGAACAGGGGAGAGGAACACTGAAGCTTTCTTT.